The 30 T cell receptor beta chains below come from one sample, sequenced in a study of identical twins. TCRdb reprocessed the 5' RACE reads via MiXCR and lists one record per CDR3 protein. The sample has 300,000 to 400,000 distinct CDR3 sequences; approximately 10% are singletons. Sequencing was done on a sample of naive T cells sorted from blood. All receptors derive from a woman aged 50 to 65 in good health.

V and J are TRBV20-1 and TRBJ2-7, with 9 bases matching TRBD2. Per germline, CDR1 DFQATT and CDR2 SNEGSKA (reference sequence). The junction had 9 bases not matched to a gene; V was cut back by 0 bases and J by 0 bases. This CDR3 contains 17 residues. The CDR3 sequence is CSARDYRREGYSYEQYF. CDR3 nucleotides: TGCAGTGCTAGAGATTATCGGCGGGAGGGTTACTCCTACGAGCAGTACTTC.

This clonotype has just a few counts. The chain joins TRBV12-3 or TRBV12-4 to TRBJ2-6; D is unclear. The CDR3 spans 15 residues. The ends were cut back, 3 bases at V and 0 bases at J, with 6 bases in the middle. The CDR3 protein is CASSFASSGANVLTF. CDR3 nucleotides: TGTGCCAGCAGTTTTGCGAGCTCTGGGGCCAACGTCCTGACTTTC.

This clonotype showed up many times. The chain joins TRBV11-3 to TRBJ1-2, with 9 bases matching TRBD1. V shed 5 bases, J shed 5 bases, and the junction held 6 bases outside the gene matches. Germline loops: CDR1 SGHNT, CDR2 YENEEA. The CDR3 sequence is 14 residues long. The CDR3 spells CASSPRDRVYGYTF. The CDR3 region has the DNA TGTGCCAGCAGCCCTCGGGACAGGGTTTATGGCTACACCTTC.

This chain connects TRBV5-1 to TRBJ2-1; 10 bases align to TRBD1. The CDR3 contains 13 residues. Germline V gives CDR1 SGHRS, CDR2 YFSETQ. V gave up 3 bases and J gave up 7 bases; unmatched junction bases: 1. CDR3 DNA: TGCGCCAGCAGCTGGACAGGGGGTAATGAGCAGTTCTTC. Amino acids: CASSWTGGNEQFF.

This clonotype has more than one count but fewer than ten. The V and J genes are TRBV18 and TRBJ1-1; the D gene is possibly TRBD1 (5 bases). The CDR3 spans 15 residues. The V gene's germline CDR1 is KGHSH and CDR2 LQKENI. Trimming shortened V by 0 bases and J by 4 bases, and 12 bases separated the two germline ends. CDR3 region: CASSPPYQGGTEAFF. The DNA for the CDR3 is TGTGCCAGCTCACCACCCTACCAGGGCGGCACTGAAGCTTTCTTT.

In DNA form, the CDR3 reads TGTGCCAGCAGTTACCCCCCTAGCGGGTGGGGCCACGAGCAGTACTTC. Translating gives CASSYPPSGWGHEQYF. The chain combines TRBV6-2 or TRBV6-3 with TRBJ2-7; 8 bases align to TRBD2. V was pared by 2 bases and J by 5 bases, with 11 bases of the junction left unmatched. In germline, CDR1 is MNHEY, CDR2 SVGEGT. The CDR3 is made up of 16 amino acids.

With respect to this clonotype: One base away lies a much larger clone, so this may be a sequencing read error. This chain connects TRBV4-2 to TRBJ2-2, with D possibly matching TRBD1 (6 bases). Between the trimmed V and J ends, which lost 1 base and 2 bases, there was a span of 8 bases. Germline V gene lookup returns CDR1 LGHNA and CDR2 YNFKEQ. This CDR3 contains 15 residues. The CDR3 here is CASSQVGANTGELFF. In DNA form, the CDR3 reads TGTGCCAGCAGCCAAGTGGGGGCAAACACCGGGGAGCTGTTTTTT.

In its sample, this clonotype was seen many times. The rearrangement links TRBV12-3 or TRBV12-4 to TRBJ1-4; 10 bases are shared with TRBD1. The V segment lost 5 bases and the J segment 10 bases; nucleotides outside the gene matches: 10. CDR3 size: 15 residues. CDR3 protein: CASSPTGTGDGKLFF. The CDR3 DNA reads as TGTGCCAGCAGTCCCACCGGGACAGGGGATGGAAAACTGTTTTTT.

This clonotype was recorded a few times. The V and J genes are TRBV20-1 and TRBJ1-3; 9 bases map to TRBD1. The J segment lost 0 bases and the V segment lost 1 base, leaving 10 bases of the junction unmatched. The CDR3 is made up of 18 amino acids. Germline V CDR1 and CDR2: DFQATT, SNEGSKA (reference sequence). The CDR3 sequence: CSARGPGTGHHSGNTIYF. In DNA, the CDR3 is TGCAGTGCTAGAGGTCCCGGGACAGGGCACCACTCTGGAAACACCATATATTTT.

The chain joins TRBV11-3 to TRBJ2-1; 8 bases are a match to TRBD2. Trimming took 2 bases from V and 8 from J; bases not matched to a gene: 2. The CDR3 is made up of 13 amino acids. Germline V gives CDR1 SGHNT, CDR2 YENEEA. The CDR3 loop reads CASSLIGRDEQFF. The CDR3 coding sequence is TGTGCCAGCAGCTTAATCGGGAGGGATGAGCAGTTCTTC.

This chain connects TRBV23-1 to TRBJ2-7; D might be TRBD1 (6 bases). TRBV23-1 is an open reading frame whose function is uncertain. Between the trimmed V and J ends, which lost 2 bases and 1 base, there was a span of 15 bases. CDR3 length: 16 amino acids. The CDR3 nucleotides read TGCGCCAGCAGTCAAGTACAGGGATCCCAGTCCTACGAGCAGTACGTC. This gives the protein CASSQVQGSQSYEQYV.

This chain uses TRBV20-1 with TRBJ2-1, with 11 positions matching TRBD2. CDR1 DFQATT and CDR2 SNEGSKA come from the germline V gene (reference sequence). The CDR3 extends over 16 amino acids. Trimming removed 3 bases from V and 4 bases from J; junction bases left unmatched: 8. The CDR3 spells CSASSPTSGVYNEQFF. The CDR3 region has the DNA TGCAGTGCTAGTTCCCCGACTAGCGGGGTTTACAATGAGCAGTTCTTC.

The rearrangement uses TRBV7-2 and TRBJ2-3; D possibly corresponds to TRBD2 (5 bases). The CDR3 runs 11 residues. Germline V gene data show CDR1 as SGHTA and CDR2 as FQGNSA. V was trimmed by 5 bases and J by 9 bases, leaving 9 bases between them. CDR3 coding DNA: TGTGCCAGCAGCCCAGAGGGCACGCAGTATTTT. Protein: CASSPEGTQYF.

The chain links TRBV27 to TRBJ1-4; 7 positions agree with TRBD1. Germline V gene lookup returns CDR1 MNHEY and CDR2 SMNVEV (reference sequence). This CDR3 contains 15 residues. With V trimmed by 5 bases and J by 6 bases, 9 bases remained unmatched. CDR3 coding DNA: TGTGCCAGCAGTCCCCAGGGGGTCGGGGATGAAAAACTGTTTTTT. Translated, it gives CASSPQGVGDEKLFF. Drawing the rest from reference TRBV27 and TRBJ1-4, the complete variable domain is EAQVTQNPRYLITVTGKKLTVTCSQNMNHEYMSWYRQDPGLGLRQIYYSMNVEVTDKGDVPEGYKVSRKEKRNFPLILESPSPNQTSLYFCASSPQGVGDEKLFFGSGTQLSVL.

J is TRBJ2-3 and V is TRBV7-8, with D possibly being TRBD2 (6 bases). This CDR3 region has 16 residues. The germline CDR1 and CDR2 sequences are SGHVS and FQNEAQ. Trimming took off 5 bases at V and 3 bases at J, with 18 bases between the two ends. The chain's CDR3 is CASSLRPSGLTDTQYF. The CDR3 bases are TGTGCCAGCAGCCTCCGTCCAAGCGGGCTTACAGATACGCAGTATTTT.

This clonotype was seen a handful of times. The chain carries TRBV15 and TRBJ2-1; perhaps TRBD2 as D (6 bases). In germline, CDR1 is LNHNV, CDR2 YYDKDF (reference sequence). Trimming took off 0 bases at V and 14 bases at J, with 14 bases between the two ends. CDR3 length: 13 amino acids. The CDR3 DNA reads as TGTGCCACCAGCAGAGATGGGACCGGAGGGGAGTTCTTC. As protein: CATSRDGTGGEFF.

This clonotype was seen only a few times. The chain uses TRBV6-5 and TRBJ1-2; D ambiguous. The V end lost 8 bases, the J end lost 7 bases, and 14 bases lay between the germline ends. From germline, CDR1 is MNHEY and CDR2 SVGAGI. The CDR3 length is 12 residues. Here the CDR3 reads CASLSPTAGYTF. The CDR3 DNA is TGTGCCAGCCTATCCCCCACGGCTGGCTACACCTTC.

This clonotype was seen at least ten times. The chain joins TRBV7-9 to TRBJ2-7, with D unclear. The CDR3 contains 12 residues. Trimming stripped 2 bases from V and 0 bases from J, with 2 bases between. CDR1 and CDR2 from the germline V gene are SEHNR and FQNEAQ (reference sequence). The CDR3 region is CASSLSSYEQYV. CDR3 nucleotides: TGTGCCAGCAGCTTAAGCTCCTACGAGCAGTACGTC.

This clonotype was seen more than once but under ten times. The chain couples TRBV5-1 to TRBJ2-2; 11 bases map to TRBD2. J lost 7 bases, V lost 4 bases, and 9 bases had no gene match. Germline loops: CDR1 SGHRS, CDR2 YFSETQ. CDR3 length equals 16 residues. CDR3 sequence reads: CASSTGLAEGRGELFF. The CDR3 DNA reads TGCGCCAGCAGCACGGGACTAGCGGAGGGCCGCGGGGAGCTGTTTTTT.

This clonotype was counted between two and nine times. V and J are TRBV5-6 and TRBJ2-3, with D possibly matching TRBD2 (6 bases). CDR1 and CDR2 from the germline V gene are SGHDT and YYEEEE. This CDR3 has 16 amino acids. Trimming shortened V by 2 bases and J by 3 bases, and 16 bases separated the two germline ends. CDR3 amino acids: CASSFESGSGTDTQYF. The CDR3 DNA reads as TGTGCCAGCAGCTTCGAAAGCGGGTCCGGGACAGATACGCAGTATTTT. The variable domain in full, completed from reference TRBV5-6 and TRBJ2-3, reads DAGVTQSPTHLIKTRGQQVTLRCSPKSGHDTVSWYQQALGQGPQFIFQYYEEEERQRGNFPDRFSGHQFPNYSSELNVNALLLGDSALYLCASSFESGSGTDTQYFGPGTRLTVL.

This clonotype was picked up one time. CDR3 bases: TGCAGCGTTGCAGAACTAGCCTACGAGCAGTACTTC. It encodes CSVAELAYEQYF. V is TRBV29-1 and J is TRBJ2-7, with D maybe TRBD2 (5 bases). In germline, CDR1 is SQVTM, CDR2 ANQGSEA. V lost 4 bases, J lost 2 bases, and 9 bases lay in between. CDR3 size: 12 residues.

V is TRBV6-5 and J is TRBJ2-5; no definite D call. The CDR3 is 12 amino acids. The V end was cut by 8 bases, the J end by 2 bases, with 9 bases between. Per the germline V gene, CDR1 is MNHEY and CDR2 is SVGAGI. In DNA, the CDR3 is TGTGCCAGCGGACCGAAGCAAGAGACCCAGTACTTC. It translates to CASGPKQETQYF.

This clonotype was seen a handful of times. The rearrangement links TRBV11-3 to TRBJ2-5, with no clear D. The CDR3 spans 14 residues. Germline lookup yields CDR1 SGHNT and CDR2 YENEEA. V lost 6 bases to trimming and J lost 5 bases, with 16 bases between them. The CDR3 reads CASRARRQAETQYF. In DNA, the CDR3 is TGTGCCAGCAGGGCACGTCGTCAGGCGGAGACCCAGTACTTC.

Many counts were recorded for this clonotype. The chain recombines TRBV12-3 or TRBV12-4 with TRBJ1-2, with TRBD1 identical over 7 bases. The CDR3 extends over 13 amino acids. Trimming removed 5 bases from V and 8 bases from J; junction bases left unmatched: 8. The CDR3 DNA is TGTGCCAGCAGTCACAGGGGTAGCGGCGGCTACACCTTC. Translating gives CASSHRGSGGYTF.

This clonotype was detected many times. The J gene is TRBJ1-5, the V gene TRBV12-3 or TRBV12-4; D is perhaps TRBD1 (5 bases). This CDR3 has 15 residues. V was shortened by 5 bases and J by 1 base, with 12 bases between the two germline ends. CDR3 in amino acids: CASSPSRGSNQPQHF. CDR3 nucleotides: TGTGCCAGCAGTCCCTCCCGGGGGAGCAATCAGCCCCAGCATTTT.

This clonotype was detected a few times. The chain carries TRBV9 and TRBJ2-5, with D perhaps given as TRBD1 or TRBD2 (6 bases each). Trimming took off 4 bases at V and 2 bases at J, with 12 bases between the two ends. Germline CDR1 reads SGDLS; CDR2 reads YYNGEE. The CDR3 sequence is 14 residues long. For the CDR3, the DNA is TGTGCCAGCAGCTTCGGGGGCCAGCAAGAGACCCAGTACTTC. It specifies CASSFGGQQETQYF.

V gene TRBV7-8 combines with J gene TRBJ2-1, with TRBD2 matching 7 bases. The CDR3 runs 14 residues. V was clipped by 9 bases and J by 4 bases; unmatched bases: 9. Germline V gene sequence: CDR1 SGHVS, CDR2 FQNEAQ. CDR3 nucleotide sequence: TGTGCCAGTGTCACGGGAGGAATTTACAATGAGCAGTTCTTC. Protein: CASVTGGIYNEQFF.

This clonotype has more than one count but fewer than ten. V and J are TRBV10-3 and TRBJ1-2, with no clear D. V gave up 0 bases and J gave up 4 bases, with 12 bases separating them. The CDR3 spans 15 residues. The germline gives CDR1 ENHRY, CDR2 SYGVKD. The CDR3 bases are TGTGCCATCAGTGAGTCAGGCAGGAGGGTCTATGGCTACACCTTC. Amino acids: CAISESGRRVYGYTF.

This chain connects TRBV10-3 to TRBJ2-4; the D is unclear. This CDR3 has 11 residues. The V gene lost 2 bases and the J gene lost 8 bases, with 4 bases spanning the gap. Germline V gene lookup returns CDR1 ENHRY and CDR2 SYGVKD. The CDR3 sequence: CAISEGDIQYF. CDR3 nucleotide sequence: TGTGCCATCAGTGAGGGGGACATTCAGTACTTC.

The CDR3 spells CATSDRGAGTDTQYF. The CDR3 nucleotides read TGTGCCACCAGTGACCGGGGGGCCGGCACAGATACGCAGTATTTT. The gene calls are TRBV24-1 and TRBJ2-3, with D perhaps matching TRBD2 (7 bases). The CDR3 covers 15 residues. The ends were cut back, 4 bases at V and 1 base at J, with 11 bases in the middle. The germline CDR1 and CDR2 sequences are KGHDR and SFDVKD.